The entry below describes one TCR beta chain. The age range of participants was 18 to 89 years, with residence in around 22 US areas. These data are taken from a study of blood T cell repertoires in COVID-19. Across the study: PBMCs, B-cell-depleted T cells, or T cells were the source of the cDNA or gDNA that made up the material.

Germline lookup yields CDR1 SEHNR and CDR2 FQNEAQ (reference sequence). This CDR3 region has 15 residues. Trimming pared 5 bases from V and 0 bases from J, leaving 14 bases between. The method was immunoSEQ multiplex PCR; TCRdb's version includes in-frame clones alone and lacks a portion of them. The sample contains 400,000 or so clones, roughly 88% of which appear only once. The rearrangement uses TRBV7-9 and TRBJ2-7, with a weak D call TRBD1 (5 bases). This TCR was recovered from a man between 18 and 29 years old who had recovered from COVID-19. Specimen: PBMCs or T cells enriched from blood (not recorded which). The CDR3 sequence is CASSQTVLFSYEQYF. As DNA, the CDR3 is TGTGCCAGCAGCCAGACAGTGCTGTTCTCCTACGAGCAGTACTTC. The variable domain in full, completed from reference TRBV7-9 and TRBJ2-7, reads DTGVSQNPRHKITKRGQNVTFRCDPISEHNRLYWYRQTLGQGPEFLTYFQNEAQLEKSRLLSDRFSAERPKGSFSTLEIQRTEQGDSAMYLCASSQTVLFSYEQYFGPGTRLTVT.